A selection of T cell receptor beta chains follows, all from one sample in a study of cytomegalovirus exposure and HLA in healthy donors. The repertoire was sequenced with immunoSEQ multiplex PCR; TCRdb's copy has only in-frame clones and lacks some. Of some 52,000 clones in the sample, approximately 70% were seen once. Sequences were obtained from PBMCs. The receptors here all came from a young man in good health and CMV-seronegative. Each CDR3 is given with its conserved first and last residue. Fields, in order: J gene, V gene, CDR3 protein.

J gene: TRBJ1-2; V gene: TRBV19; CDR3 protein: CASRTGRNYGYTF
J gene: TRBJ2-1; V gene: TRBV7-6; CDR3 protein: CASSLRLAGGIREQFF
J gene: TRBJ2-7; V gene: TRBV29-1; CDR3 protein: CSVIRGRGAYEQYF
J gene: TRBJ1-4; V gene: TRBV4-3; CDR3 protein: CASSQAQGTNEKLFF
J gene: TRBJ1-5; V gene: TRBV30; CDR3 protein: CAWSRGPGQPQHF
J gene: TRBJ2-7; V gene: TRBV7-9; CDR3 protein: CASSPTGISYEQYF
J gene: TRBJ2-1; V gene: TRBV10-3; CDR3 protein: CAISDRQNDEQFF
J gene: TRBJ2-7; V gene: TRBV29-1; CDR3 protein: CSVEGGSFNEQYF
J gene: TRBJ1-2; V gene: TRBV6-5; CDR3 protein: CASSYGYEANYGYTF
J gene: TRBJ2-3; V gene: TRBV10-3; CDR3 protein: CAISPNRDRRRTDTQYF
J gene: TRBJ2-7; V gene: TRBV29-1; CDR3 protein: CSVGDGGTEQYF
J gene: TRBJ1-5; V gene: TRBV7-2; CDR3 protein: CASSLAPYGQPQHF
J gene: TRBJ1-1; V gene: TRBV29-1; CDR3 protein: CSVLKGQLNTEAFF
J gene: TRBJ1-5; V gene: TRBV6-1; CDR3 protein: CASSATGVNQPQHF
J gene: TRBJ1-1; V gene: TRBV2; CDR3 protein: CASTTAYSNTEAFF
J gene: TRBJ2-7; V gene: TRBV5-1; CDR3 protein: CASSLEAAGGLHEQYF
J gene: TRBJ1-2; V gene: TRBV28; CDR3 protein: CASSLELGGHYGYTF
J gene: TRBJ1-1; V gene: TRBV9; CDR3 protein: CASSVVEGEAFF
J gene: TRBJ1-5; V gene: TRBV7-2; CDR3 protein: CASSRGQIQHF
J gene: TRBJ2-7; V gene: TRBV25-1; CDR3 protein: CASSETSGTSGRYYEQYF
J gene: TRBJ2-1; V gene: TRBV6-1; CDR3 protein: CASSEVRQYNEQFF
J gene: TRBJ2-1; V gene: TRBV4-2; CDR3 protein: CASSQDIGGSYNEQFF
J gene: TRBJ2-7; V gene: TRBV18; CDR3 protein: CASSPSSPLDMIEQYF
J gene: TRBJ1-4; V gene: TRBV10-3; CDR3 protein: CAISESSNEKLFF
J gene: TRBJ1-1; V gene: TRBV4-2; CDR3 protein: CASSQDESGAQNTEAFF
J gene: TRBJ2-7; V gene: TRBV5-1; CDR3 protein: CASSLETDYEQYF
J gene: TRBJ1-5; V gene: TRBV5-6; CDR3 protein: CASSIRQGAGNQPQHF
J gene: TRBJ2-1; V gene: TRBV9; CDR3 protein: CASSVEGTSTYNEQFF
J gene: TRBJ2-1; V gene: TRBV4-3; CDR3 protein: CASSQGPGTSGTEQFF
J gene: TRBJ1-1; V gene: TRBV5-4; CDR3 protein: CASSLGVGQGAAEAFF
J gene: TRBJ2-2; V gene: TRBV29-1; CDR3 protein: CSVWGGAEPNTGELFF
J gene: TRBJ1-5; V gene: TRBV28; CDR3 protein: CASDSTGTNQPQHF
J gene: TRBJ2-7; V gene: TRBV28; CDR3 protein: CASSSPQRPYEQYF
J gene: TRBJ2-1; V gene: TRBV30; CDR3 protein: CAWSPTSLYNEQFF
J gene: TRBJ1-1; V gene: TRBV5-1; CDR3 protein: CASSQGGRTNTEAFF
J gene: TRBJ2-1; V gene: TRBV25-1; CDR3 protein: CASSEGWSSDLQQFF
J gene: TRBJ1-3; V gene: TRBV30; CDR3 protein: CARTGSSGNTIYF
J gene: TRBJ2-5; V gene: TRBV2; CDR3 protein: CASNPELRETQYF
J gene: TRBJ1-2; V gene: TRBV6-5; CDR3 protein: CASRRTADYGYTF
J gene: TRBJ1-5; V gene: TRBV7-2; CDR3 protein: CASSYSTGSNQPQHF
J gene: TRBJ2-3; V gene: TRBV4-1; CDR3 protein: CASSQDIVETDTQYF
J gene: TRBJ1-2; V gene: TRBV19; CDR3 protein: CASSIASRGAIGGYTF
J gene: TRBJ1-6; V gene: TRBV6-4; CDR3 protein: CASSRTGNSPLHF
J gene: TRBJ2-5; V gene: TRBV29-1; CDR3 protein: CSGNRGRETQYF
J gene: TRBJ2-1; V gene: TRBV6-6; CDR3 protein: CASRSSGSSYNEQFF
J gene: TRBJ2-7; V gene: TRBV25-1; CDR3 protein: CASSEIRGGPSEQYF
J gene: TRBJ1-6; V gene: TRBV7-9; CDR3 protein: CASSLVGGDNSPLHF
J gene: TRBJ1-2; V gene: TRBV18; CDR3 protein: CASSPKRTGDGYTF
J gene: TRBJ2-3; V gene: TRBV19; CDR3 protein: CASKVSRSTDTQYF
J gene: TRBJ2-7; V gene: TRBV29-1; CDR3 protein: CSVEKRDSSYEQYF
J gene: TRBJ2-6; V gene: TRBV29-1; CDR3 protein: CSVDTGANVLTF
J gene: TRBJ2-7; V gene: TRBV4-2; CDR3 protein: CASSQEATLAGGLSYEQYF
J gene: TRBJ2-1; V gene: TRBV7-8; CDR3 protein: CASSPPGHTYNEQFF
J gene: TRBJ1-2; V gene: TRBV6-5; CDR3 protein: CASSYSRRSYGYTF